Listed here are 7 T cell receptor beta chains from one sample, sequenced in a study of Ad26.COV2.S vaccination and SARS-CoV-2 variants. Method: immunoSEQ multiplex PCR; TCRdb's copy keeps in-frame clones and lacks some. The table records around 300,000 clones, around nine tenths of them present only once. Treatment reported: about 20 received Ad26.COV2.S at low or high dose, single or two shots; about 5 received placebo; per-sample allocation not given. Repertoires come from day 63 after the first vaccine or placebo injection. Material: peripheral blood, obtained in a trial of Ad26.COV2.S vaccine versus placebo. Source of these receptors: a person aged 18-60 years who received the Ad26.COV2.S COVID-19 vaccine or a placebo.

This rearrangement joins TRBV2 to TRBJ2-5; TRBD1 matches at 7 bases. V gave up 6 bases and J gave up 1 base; unmatched junction bases: 5. Looked up from germline, CDR1 is SNHLY and CDR2 is FYNNEI. This CDR3 has 14 residues. The CDR3 spells CASSHRGFQETQYF. The CDR3 DNA is TGTGCCAGCAGCCACAGGGGTTTCCAAGAGACCCAGTACTTC.

The rearrangement links TRBV19 to TRBJ1-2; tentatively, D is TRBD1 (6 bases). The germline V gene encodes CDR1 LNHDA and CDR2 SQIVND (reference sequence). Trimming took off 0 bases at V and 2 bases at J, with 16 bases between the two ends. The CDR3 loop spans 17 amino acids. The CDR3 bases are TGTGCCAGTAGTATAGATCTGTGGGGGCCAGTAAACTATGGCTACACCTTC. This translates into CASSIDLWGPVNYGYTF.

The CDR3 protein is CASSVIRTSGETQYF. The CDR3 nucleotides read TGTGCCAGCAGTGTTATCAGAACTAGCGGGGAGACCCAGTACTTC. The genes are TRBV2 and TRBJ2-5; 9 bases line up with TRBD2. This CDR3 is 15 amino acids long. Trimming cost V 4 bases and J 5 bases; bases outside gene matches: 8. Looked up from germline, CDR1 is SNHLY and CDR2 is FYNNEI.

The CDR3 is CASSLTAGIQETQYF. In nucleotides, the CDR3 is TGTGCCAGCAGCTTAACGGCAGGGATCCAAGAGACCCAGTACTTC. The J gene is TRBJ2-5, the V gene TRBV7-9; perhaps TRBD1 as D (5 bases). The CDR3 loop spans 15 amino acids. The V and J ends lost 2 bases and 1 base respectively, with 11 bases between them. Germline CDR1 SEHNR, CDR2 FQNEAQ (reference sequence).

This clone was seen more than once but under ten times. The chain carries TRBV6-1 and TRBJ1-1; D gene uncertain. From germline, CDR1 is MNHNS and CDR2 SASEGT. The V end was cut by 2 bases, the J end by 0 bases, with 7 bases between. The CDR3 covers 14 residues. The CDR3 is CASSEPVMNTEAFF. CDR3 DNA: TGTGCCAGCAGTGAACCCGTCATGAACACTGAAGCTTTCTTT.

Of note for this clone: A junction boundary mismatches the germline segment, possibly from a read error. The chain recombines TRBV3-1 (or the pseudogene TRBV3-2) with TRBJ1-1; D is unresolved. There are 16 residues in the CDR3. Germline CDR1 reads LGHDT; CDR2 reads YNNKEL (reference sequence). The CDR3 DNA sequence: TGTGCCAGCAGTCAAGAACGGGGTCGGTTAATCACTGAAGCTTTCTTT. Protein: CASSQERGRLITEAFF.

The gene calls are TRBV11-2 and TRBJ1-5; TRBD1 agrees at 7 bases. CDR1 SGHAT and CDR2 FQNNGV come from the germline V gene. V lost 4 bases and J lost 4; bases outside the gene matches: 4. The CDR3 contains 14 residues. CDR3 in amino acids: CASSSTGVNQPQHF. CDR3 sequence (DNA): TGTGCCAGCAGCTCCACAGGGGTAAATCAGCCCCAGCATTTT.